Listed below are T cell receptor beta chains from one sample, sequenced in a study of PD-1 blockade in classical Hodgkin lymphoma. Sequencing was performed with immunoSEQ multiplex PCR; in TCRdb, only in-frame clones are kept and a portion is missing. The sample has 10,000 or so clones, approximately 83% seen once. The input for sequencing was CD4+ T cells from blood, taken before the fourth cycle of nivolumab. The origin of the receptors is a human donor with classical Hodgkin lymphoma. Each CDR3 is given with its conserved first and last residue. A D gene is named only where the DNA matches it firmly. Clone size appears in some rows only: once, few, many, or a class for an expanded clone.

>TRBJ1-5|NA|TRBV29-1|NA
CSVVQTPGEAQHF
TGCAGCGTTGTTCAGACGCCGGGGGAAGCCCAGCATTTT
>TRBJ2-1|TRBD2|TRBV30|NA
CAWTWGGSTANEQFF
TGTGCCTGGACGTGGGGCGGGAGCACAGCCAATGAGCAGTTCTTC
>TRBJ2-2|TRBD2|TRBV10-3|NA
CAISGHGEGTGELFF
TGTGCCATCAGTGGACACGGGGAGGGAACCGGGGAGCTGTTTTTT
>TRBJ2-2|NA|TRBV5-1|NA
CASSLGADNTGELFF
TGCGCCAGCAGCTTGGGGGCAGATAACACCGGGGAGCTGTTTTTT
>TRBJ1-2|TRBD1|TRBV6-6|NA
CASTSPRDRRDYGYTF
TGTGCCAGCACCTCACCGAGGGACAGGCGGGACTATGGCTACACCTTC
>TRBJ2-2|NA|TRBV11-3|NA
CASSLKLTGELFF
TGTGCCAGCAGCTTAAAGCTCACCGGGGAGCTGTTTTTT
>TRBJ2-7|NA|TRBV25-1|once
CASSVGIQGGEQYF
TGTGCCAGCAGTGTGGGAATACAGGGCGGCGAGCAGTACTTC
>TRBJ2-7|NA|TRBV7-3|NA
CASSLTGYSYEQYF
TGTGCCAGCAGCTTAACGGGGTACTCCTACGAGCAGTACTTC
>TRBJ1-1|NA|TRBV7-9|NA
CASSLADVIAFF
TGTGCCAGCAGCTTAGCCGACGTGATTGCTTTCTTT
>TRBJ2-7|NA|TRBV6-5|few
CASSYGGWEQYF
TGTGCCAGCAGTTACGGGGGTTGGGAGCAGTACTTC
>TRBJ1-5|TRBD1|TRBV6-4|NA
CASSIFAGQNQPQHF
TGTGCCAGCAGTATCTTTGCGGGACAGAATCAGCCCCAGCATTTT
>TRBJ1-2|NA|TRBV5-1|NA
CASSSRDAYGYTF
TGCGCCAGCAGCAGCCGGGACGCCTATGGCTACACCTTC
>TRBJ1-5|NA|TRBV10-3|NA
CAISESGNQPQHF
TGTGCCATCAGTGAGTCAGGTAATCAGCCCCAGCATTTT
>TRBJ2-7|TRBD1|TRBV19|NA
CASSTRQGVSYEQYF
TGTGCCAGTAGTACCCGACAGGGGGTCTCCTACGAGCAGTACTTC
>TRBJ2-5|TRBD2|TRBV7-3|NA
CASSPTGGFSQETQYF
TGTGCCAGCAGCCCAACGGGGGGATTTTCGCAAGAGACCCAGTACTTC
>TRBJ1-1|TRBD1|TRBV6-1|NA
CASSEGQGGDTEAFF
TGTGCCAGCAGTGAAGGACAGGGTGGGGACACTGAAGCTTTCTTT
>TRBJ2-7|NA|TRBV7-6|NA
CASSFGITYEQYF
TGTGCCAGCAGCTTTGGGATCACCTACGAGCAGTACTTC
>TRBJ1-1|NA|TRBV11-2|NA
CASSLGGNTEAFF
TGTGCCAGCAGCTTAGGGGGGAACACTGAAGCTTTCTTT
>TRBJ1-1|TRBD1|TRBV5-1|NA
CASSPATGVDTEAFF
TGCGCCAGCAGCCCAGCGACAGGGGTTGACACTGAAGCTTTCTTT
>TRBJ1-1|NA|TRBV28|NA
CASRVGGTEAFF
TGTGCCAGCAGGGTGGGCGGCACTGAAGCTTTCTTT
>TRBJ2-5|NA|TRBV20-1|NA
CSAVDGETQYF
TGCAGTGCTGTCGATGGGGAGACCCAGTACTTC
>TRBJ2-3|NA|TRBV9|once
CASSASGSTDTQYF
TGTGCCAGCAGCGCGAGCGGGAGCACAGATACGCAGTATTTT
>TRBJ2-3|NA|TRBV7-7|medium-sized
CASSFHFHGPEGDTQYF
TGTGCTAGCAGCTTTCATTTTCATGGTCCAGAGGGAGATACGCAGTATTTT
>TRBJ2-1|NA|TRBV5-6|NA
CASSWAGMGDGNEQFF
TGTGCCAGCAGCTGGGCGGGGATGGGGGATGGCAATGAGCAGTTCTTC
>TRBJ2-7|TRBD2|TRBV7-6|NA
CASSLVEGGGTSSYEQYF
TGTGCCAGCAGCTTAGTAGAGGGCGGGGGGACGAGCTCCTACGAGCAGTACTTC
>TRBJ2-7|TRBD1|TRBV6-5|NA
CASRQGPKPYEQYF
TGTGCCAGCAGACAGGGGCCTAAGCCCTACGAGCAGTACTTC
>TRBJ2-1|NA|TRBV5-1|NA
CASNPSGSYNEQFF
TGCGCCAGCAATCCCAGCGGCTCCTACAATGAGCAGTTCTTC
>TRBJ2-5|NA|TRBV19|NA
CASKLTPNQETQYF
TGTGCCAGTAAATTGACCCCGAATCAAGAGACCCAGTACTTC
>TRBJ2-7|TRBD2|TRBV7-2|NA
CASSLVAGGYEQYF
TGTGCCAGCAGCTTAGTTGCGGGGGGCTACGAGCAGTACTTC
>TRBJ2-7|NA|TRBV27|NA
CASGRTVLSYEQYF
TGTGCCAGCGGGAGGACCGTACTCTCCTACGAGCAGTACTTC
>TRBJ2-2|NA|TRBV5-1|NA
CASSSGTPNTGELFF
TGCGCCAGCAGCTCCGGGACGCCGAACACCGGGGAGCTGTTTTTT
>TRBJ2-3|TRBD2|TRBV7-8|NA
CASSTPGLAGEGSTDTQYF
TGTGCCAGCAGTACCCCGGGACTAGCGGGAGAGGGTAGCACAGATACGCAGTATTTT
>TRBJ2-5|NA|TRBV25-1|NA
CASSDNLGETQYF
TGTGCCAGCAGTGATAATCTTGGAGAGACCCAGTACTTC
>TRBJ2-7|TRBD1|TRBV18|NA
CASSPTQGAYEQYF
TGTGCCAGCTCACCCACACAGGGGGCGTACGAGCAGTACTTC
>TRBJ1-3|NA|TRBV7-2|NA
CASSLGAGNTIYF
TGTGCCAGCAGCTTAGGGGCGGGAAACACCATATATTTT
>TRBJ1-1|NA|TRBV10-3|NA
CAISPQHLRTEAFF
TGTGCCATCAGCCCACAACACCTGAGGACTGAAGCTTTCTTT
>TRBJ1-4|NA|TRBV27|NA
CASSFAGTNEKLFF
TGTGCCAGCAGTTTCGCAGGAACTAATGAAAAACTGTTTTTT
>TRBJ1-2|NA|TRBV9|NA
CASSPGTSNYGYTF
TGTGCCAGCAGCCCAGGGACTTCTAACTATGGCTACACCTTC
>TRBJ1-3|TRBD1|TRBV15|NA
CATSNGRGGTVFSSGNTIYF
TGTGCCACCAGCAACGGACGAGGGGGGACAGTCTTTTCCTCTGGAAACACCATATATTTT